The 28 T cell receptor beta chains in this list originate from one sample, sequenced in a study of cytomegalovirus exposure and HLA in healthy donors. Use of 60 Vbeta and 13 Jbeta primers characterized the PCR. The method was immunoSEQ multiplex PCR; TCRdb's version includes in-frame clones alone and lacks a portion of them. Counted here are around 85,000 clones, approximately 74% occurring once; the ten biggest clones make up 20% to 25%. Material for sequencing was PBMCs. The receptors shown here come from a man between 25 and 39 years old in good health and CMV-seropositive.

V usage is TRBV6-5 and J usage is TRBJ2-7, with TRBD1 identical over 10 bases. This CDR3 spans 14 amino acids. CDR1 MNHEY and CDR2 SVGAGI come from the germline V gene. The junction had 1 base not matched to a gene; V was cut back by 2 bases and J by 3 bases. The CDR3 region is CASSYGTGDYEQYF. CDR3 nucleotide sequence: TGTGCCAGCAGTTACGGGACAGGGGACTACGAGCAGTACTTC.

This chain joins TRBV9 and TRBJ1-1, with D possibly matching TRBD1 (5 bases). This CDR3 contains 15 residues. Per the germline V gene, CDR1 is SGDLS and CDR2 is YYNGEE. The V end lost 3 bases, the J end lost 4 bases, and 16 bases lay between the germline ends. The CDR3 loop is CASSEGERRGTEAFF. For the CDR3, the DNA is TGTGCCAGCAGCGAGGGTGAGCGGAGGGGCACTGAAGCTTTCTTT.

This chain uses TRBV4-3 with TRBJ2-3; D is possibly TRBD2 (6 bases). V lost 8 bases to trimming and J lost 0 bases, with 18 bases between them. Germline V gives CDR1 LGHNA, CDR2 YSLEER. CDR3 size: 16 residues. This CDR3 is CASGLALATSTDTQYF. In nucleotides, the CDR3 is TGCGCCAGCGGCTTGGCCCTAGCGACTAGCACAGATACGCAGTATTTT.

The chain links TRBV2 to TRBJ2-7; 7 bases map to TRBD1. This CDR3 has 15 amino acids. Looked up from germline, CDR1 is SNHLY and CDR2 is FYNNEI. The J segment lost 3 bases and the V segment lost 5 bases, leaving 10 bases of the junction unmatched. The CDR3 DNA follows: TGTGCCAGCAGTAAATCCTTAACAGGGGACTACGAGCAGTACTTC. This codes for CASSKSLTGDYEQYF.

This chain uses TRBV7-9 with TRBJ2-7; D not certain. The CDR3 spans 13 residues. Trimming removed 3 bases at V and 0 bases at J, with 6 bases between. In germline, CDR1 is SEHNR, CDR2 FQNEAQ (reference sequence). CDR3 in DNA: TGTGCCAGCAGCTTGGAGAGCTCCTACGAGCAGTACTTC. Amino acids: CASSLESSYEQYF.

The DNA for the CDR3 is TGTGCCAGCAGTCCGCGGGGGGTCGCAGCTTTCTTT. It codes for CASSPRGVAAFF. This sequence joins TRBV6-6 and TRBJ1-1, with D perhaps matching TRBD1 (5 bases). The length of the CDR3 is 12 residues. The V and J ends lost 5 bases and 10 bases respectively, with 14 bases between them. CDR1 MNHNY and CDR2 SVGAGI come from the germline V gene (reference sequence).

This chain connects TRBV5-6 to TRBJ2-5; 9 bases are a match to TRBD2. Germline V gene lookup returns CDR1 SGHDT and CDR2 YYEEEE. The CDR3 is made up of 17 amino acids. With V trimmed by 3 bases and J by 4 bases, 13 bases remained unmatched. CDR3 loop: CASSSRLAEAAGETQYF. CDR3 in DNA: TGTGCCAGCAGCTCTAGACTAGCGGAGGCAGCAGGAGAGACCCAGTACTTC.

The gene calls are TRBV6-1 and TRBJ2-5, with D unclear. Per germline, CDR1 MNHNS and CDR2 SASEGT. This CDR3 contains 14 residues. V lost 2 bases and J lost 3, with 10 bases in between. In DNA, the CDR3 is TGTGCCAGCAGTGAACGAAACAGAGAAGAGACCCAGTACTTC. Amino acids: CASSERNREETQYF.

This clone was seen a handful of times. The V gene is TRBV10-3, the J gene TRBJ1-4; tentative D call: TRBD1 (6 bases). This CDR3 region has 15 residues. V was pared by 2 bases and J by 5 bases, with 12 bases between. Germline lookup yields CDR1 ENHRY and CDR2 SYGVKD. The CDR3 sequence: CAISEMTGHNEKLFF. CDR3 sequence (DNA): TGTGCCATCAGTGAGATGACAGGCCACAATGAAAAACTGTTTTTT.

The V and J genes are TRBV5-8 and TRBJ2-5; D gene unclear. The V and J ends lost 2 bases and 4 bases respectively, with 3 bases between them. The CDR3 loop spans 11 amino acids. Germline-derived CDR1 and CDR2 are SGHTS and YDEGEE. CDR3 sequence reads: CASSLLETQYF. CDR3 sequence (DNA): TGTGCCAGCAGCTTACTAGAGACCCAGTACTTC.

This clone showed up just a few times. The DNA is omitted, as the CDR3 cannot be located on it reliably, and the CDR3 follows TCRdb's listing. The chain carries TRBV6-5 and TRBJ1-2. 16 amino acids form the CDR3, both terminal residues included. The germline V gene encodes CDR1 MNHEY and CDR2 SVGAGI. CDR3 protein: CASSSSGGRRRYGYTF.

The chain joins TRBV7-9 to TRBJ2-2; TRBD2 might be the D (5 bases). This CDR3 spans 14 amino acids. Trimming took off 0 bases at V and 6 bases at J, with 8 bases between the two ends. Germline V gene lookup returns CDR1 SEHNR and CDR2 FQNEAQ (reference sequence). In nucleotides, the CDR3 is TGTGCCAGCAGCTTAGCGCGAGGGTCCGGGGAGCTGTTTTTT. Amino acids: CASSLARGSGELFF.

The gene calls are TRBV7-9 and TRBJ1-3; D gene unclear. Germline-derived CDR1 and CDR2 are SEHNR and FQNEAQ (reference sequence). Trimming pared 1 base from V and 1 base from J, leaving 8 bases between. CDR3 length: 15 residues. CDR3 nucleotide sequence: TGTGCCAGCAGCTTAGTGCGAGGTTCTGGAAACACCATATATTTT. Translated, it gives CASSLVRGSGNTIYF.

V is TRBV10-3 and J is TRBJ2-1, with TRBD2 matching 8 bases. The J segment lost 0 bases and the V segment lost 10 bases, leaving 2 bases of the junction unmatched. The CDR3 is made up of 13 amino acids. Looked up from germline, CDR1 is ENHRY and CDR2 is SYGVKD. The CDR3 is CATSGSSYNEQFF. DNA for the CDR3: TGTGCCACCAGCGGGAGCTCCTACAATGAGCAGTTCTTC.

This chain links TRBV10-3 with TRBJ1-1; 8 bases align to TRBD1. J gave up 6 bases and V 6 bases, and 9 bases lay outside the gene matches. This CDR3 is built from 14 residues. Germline values: CDR1 ENHRY, CDR2 SYGVKD. The CDR3: CAIRTTGGKPEAFF. The DNA for the CDR3 is TGTGCCATCAGGACTACAGGGGGGAAGCCTGAAGCTTTCTTT.

This chain connects TRBV30 to TRBJ2-1; 7 nucleotides line up with TRBD1. The CDR3 consists of 15 residues. J was trimmed by 4 bases and V by 3 bases; bases with no gene match: 9. Germline CDR1 and CDR2: GTSNPN and SVGIG (reference sequence). CDR3 nucleotide sequence: TGTGCCTGGAGGAGGGGAGACAGGGATTACAATGAGCAGTTCTTC. Amino acids: CAWRRGDRDYNEQFF.

The rearrangement links TRBV5-1 to TRBJ1-1; 7 positions match TRBD1. CDR1 and CDR2 from the germline V gene are SGHRS and YFSETQ. The CDR3 runs to 14 residues. J gave up 3 bases and V 0 bases, and 2 bases lay outside the gene matches. The CDR3 bases are TGCGCCAGCAGCTTGGCCACAGGGGACACTGAAGCTTTCTTT. Its protein is CASSLATGDTEAFF.

This clone was counted a few times. J is TRBJ2-5 and V is TRBV5-6; TRBD1 agrees at 8 bases. V gave up 4 bases and J gave up 4 bases; unmatched junction bases: 12. There are 16 residues in the CDR3. Germline V gene data show CDR1 as SGHDT and CDR2 as YYEEEE. The CDR3 DNA reads as TGTGCCAGCAGCCCGGACCCCTCAGGGGGCAGAGAGACCCAGTACTTC. Translation gives CASSPDPSGGRETQYF.

The chain carries TRBV29-1 and TRBJ2-2; possibly TRBD1 for D (6 bases). The CDR3 runs to 13 residues. CDR1 SQVTM and CDR2 ANQGSEA come from the germline V gene. Trimming cost V 5 bases and J 7 bases, with 14 bases left between them. The DNA for the CDR3 is TGCAGCGTTCCCAGGGGAGAGAACGGGGAGCTGTTTTTT. Its protein is CSVPRGENGELFF.

The genes are TRBV7-2 and TRBJ2-7; possible D gene TRBD2, 5 bases. Trimming left V 7 bases short and J 5 bases short, with 12 bases between. The CDR3 totals 12 residues. CDR1 is SGHTA, CDR2 FQGNSA, per germline. Here the CDR3 DNA reads TGTGCCAGCATCTACGGAGGCCACGAGCAGTACTTC. Protein sequence: CASIYGGHEQYF. The entire variable domain, with the rest obtained from reference TRBV7-2 and TRBJ2-7, is as follows: GAGVSQSPSNKVTEKGKDVELRCDPISGHTALYWYRQSLGQGLEFLIYFQGNSAPDKSGLPSDRFSAERTGGSVSTLTIQRTQQEDSAVYLCASIYGGHEQYFGPGTRLTVT.

CDR3 amino acids: CATGLSYNSPLHF. CDR3 in DNA: TGTGCCACTGGGCTATCCTATAATTCACCCCTCCACTTT. This chain joins TRBV6-5 and TRBJ1-6; D is ambiguous. The ends were cut back, 10 bases at V and 1 base at J, with 8 bases in the middle. CDR1 and CDR2 (germline): MNHEY, SVGAGI. This CDR3 is 13 amino acids long.

The gene calls are TRBV11-1 and TRBJ1-2; the D is unclear. Trimming shortened V by 4 bases and J by 6 bases, and 9 bases separated the two germline ends. The CDR3 runs 12 residues. Per germline, CDR1 SGHAT and CDR2 FQDESV (reference sequence). The CDR3 sequence: CASSSWADGYTF. DNA of the CDR3: TGTGCCAGCAGCTCGTGGGCAGATGGCTACACCTTC. Based on the CDR3 plus reference TRBV11-1 and TRBJ1-2, the full variable domain is EAEVAQSPRYKITEKSQAVAFWCDPISGHATLYWYRQILGQGPELLVQFQDESVVDDSQLPKDRFSAERLKGVDSTLKIQPAELGDSAMYLCASSSWADGYTFGSGTRLTVV.

The sample holds one count of this clone. J is TRBJ2-2 and V is TRBV5-1, with TRBD2 as a possible D gene (5 bases). The germline CDR1 and CDR2 sequences are SGHRS and YFSETQ. The CDR3 runs to 15 residues. V lost 4 bases and J 5 bases, leaving 15 bases between the germline ends. The CDR3 nucleotides are TGCGCCAGCAGCACCATGGACGCGGGTACCGGGGAGCTGTTTTTT. This codes for CASSTMDAGTGELFF.

V and J are TRBV28 and TRBJ2-6; no definite D call. Per germline, CDR1 MDHEN and CDR2 SYDVKM. The CDR3 length is 17 residues. V shed 6 bases and J shed 3 bases, with 18 bases lying between them. CDR3 in DNA: TGTGCCAGCAGACACATAGACATCAAGGATGGGGCCAACGTCCTGACTTTC. This sequence encodes CASRHIDIKDGANVLTF.

The chain uses TRBV7-3 and TRBJ1-2, with 9 bases that match TRBD1. Germline V gene sequence: CDR1 SGHTA, CDR2 FQGTGA. CDR3 length: 13 amino acids. V shed 2 bases, J shed 5 bases, and the junction held 0 bases outside the gene matches. CDR3 sequence: CASSLGQGYGYTF. CDR3 bases: TGTGCCAGCAGCTTAGGACAGGGGTATGGCTACACCTTC.

This clone was found once. The gene calls are TRBV19 and TRBJ1-5; possibly TRBD1 for D (6 bases). The CDR3 covers 12 residues. Trimming removed 8 bases at V and 8 bases at J, with 13 bases between. The V gene's germline CDR1 is LNHDA and CDR2 SQIVND (reference sequence). The CDR3 here is CASSRGLEPQHF. The CDR3 nucleotides read TGTGCCAGTTCCAGGGGTTTGGAGCCCCAGCATTTT.

This clone has only a few counts. The J gene is TRBJ2-3, the V gene TRBV28, with D tentatively TRBD2 (6 bases). Deletions cut 6 bases from V and 3 bases from J, with 16 bases between. CDR1 MDHEN and CDR2 SYDVKM come from the germline V gene. The CDR3 has 15 residues. The CDR3 here is CASSRPGTQTDTQYF. The CDR3 nucleotides read TGTGCCAGCAGCCGTCCCGGGACTCAAACAGATACGCAGTATTTT.

This chain connects TRBV7-9 to TRBJ1-1; tentatively, D is TRBD1 (5 bases). The CDR3 is 14 amino acids. V gave up 7 bases and J gave up 4 bases, with 16 bases separating them. Germline V CDR1 and CDR2: SEHNR, FQNEAQ (reference sequence). The CDR3 spells CASTGGVRSTEAFF. The CDR3 bases are TGTGCCAGCACCGGGGGGGTCCGCAGCACTGAAGCTTTCTTT.